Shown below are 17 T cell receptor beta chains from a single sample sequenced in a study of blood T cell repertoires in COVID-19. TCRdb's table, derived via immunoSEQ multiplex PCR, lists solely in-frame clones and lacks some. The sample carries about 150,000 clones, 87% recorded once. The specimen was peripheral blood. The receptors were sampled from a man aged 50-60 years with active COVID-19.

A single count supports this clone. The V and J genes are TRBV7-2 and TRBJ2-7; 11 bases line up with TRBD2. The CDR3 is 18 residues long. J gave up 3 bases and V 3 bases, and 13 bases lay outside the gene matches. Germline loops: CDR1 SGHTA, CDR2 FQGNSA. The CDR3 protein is CASSFSSGGVSSGYEQYF. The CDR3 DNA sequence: TGTGCCAGCAGCTTTAGTAGCGGGGGGGTGTCGTCGGGCTACGAGCAGTACTTC.

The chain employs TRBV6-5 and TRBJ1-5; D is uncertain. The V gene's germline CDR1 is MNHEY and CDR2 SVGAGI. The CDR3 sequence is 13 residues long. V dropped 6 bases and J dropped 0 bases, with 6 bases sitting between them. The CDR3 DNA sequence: TGTGCCAGCAGGAGCTTTAGCAATCAGCCCCAGCATTTT. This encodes CASRSFSNQPQHF.

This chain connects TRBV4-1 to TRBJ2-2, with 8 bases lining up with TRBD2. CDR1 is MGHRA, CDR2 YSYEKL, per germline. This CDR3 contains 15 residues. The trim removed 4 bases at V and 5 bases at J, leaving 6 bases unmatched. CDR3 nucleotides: TGCGCCAGCAGCCCAACCGGGGGGGGTACCGGGGAGCTGTTTTTT. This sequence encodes CASSPTGGGTGELFF.

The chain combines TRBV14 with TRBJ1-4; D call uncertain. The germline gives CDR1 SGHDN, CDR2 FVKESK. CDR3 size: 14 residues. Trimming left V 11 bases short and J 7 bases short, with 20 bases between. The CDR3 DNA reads TGTGCCCGACCTGTAGTACTAGGTGGTGAAAAACTGTTTTTT. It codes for CARPVVLGGEKLFF. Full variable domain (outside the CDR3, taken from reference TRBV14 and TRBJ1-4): EAGVTQFPSHSVIEKGQTVTLRCDPISGHDNLYWYRRVMGKEIKFLLHFVKESKQDESGMPNNRFLAERTGGTYSTLKVQPAELEDSGVYFCARPVVLGGEKLFFGSGTQLSVL.

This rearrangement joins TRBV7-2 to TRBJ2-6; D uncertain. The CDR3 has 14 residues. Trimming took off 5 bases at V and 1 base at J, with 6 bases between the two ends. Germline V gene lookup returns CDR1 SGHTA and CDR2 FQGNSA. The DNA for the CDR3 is TGTGCCAGCAGCCCCCCATCTGGGGCCAACGTCCTGACTTTC. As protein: CASSPPSGANVLTF.

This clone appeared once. DNA for the CDR3: TGTGCCAGCGCGAAGAATCTTGAGACTGAAGCTTTCTTT. Protein: CASAKNLETEAFF. The genes are TRBV7-2 and TRBJ1-1; unclear D gene. From germline, CDR1 is SGHTA and CDR2 FQGNSA. The germline V and J ends were trimmed by 8 bases and 5 bases, with 15 bases remaining between them. There are 13 residues in the CDR3.

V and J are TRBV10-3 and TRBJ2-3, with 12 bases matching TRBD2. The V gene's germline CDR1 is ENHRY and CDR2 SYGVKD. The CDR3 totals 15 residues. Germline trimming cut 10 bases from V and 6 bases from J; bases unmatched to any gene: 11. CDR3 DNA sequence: TGTGCCACCTCGGACGGAGGGACTAGCGGGGATACGCAGTATTTT. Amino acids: CATSDGGTSGDTQYF.

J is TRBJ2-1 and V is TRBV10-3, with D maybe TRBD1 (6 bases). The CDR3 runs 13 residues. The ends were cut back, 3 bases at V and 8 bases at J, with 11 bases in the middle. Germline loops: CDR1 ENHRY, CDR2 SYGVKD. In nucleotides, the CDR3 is TGTGCCATCAGTGACCAGGGGAGCGATGAGCAGTTCTTC. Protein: CAISDQGSDEQFF.

The CDR3 reads CASSSVGLGLAKNIQYF. The CDR3 DNA sequence: TGTGCCAGCAGCTCCGTCGGCCTAGGTTTAGCCAAAAACATTCAGTACTTC. The rearrangement joins TRBV7-2 to TRBJ2-4; D not resolved. The CDR3 spans 17 residues. V was cut by 4 bases and J by 0 bases, with 16 bases left in between. Germline values: CDR1 SGHTA, CDR2 FQGNSA.

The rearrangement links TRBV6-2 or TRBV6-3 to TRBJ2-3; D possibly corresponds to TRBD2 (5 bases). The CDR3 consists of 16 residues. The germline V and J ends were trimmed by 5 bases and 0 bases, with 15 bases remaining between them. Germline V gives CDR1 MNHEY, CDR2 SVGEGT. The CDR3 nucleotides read TGTGCCAGCAGTAGCCGGGGTAGAACTAGCACAGATACGCAGTATTTT. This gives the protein CASSSRGRTSTDTQYF.

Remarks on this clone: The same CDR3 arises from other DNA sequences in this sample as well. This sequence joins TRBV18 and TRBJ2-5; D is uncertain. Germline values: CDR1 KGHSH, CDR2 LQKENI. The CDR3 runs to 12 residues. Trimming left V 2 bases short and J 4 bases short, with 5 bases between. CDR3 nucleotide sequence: TGTGCCAGCTCACCAGGGCGAGAGACCCAGTACTTC. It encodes CASSPGRETQYF.

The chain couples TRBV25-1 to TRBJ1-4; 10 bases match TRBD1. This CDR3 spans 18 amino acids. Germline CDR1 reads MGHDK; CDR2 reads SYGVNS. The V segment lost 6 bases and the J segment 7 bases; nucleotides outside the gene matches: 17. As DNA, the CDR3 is TGTGCCAGCAGCGAAGGATGGGACAGGGGTTCATTGGGTGAAAAACTGTTTTTT. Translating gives CASSEGWDRGSLGEKLFF.

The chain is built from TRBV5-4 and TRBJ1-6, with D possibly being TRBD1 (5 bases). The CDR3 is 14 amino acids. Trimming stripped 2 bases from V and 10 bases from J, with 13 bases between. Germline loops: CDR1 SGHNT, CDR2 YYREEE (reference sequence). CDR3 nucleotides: TGTGCCAGCAGCTTCTGGGGGGTGCAATCACCCCTCCACTTT. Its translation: CASSFWGVQSPLHF.

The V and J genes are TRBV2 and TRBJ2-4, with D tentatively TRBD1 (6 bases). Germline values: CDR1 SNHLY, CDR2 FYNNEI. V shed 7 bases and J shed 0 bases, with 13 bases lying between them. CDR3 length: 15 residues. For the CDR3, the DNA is TGTGCCAGCAAAGAGGGACAAATAGCCAAAAACATTCAGTACTTC. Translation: CASKEGQIAKNIQYF. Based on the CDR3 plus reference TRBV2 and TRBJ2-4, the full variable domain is EPEVTQTPSHQVTQMGQEVILRCVPISNHLYFYWYRQILGQKVEFLVSFYNNEISEKSEIFDDQFSVERPDGSNFTLKIRSTKLEDSAMYFCASKEGQIAKNIQYFGAGTRLSVL.

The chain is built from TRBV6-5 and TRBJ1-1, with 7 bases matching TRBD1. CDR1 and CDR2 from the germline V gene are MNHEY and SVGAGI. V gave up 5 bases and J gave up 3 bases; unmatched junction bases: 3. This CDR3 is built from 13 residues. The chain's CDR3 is CASSPGQYTEAFF. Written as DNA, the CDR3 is TGTGCCAGCAGTCCGGGACAGTACACTGAAGCTTTCTTT.

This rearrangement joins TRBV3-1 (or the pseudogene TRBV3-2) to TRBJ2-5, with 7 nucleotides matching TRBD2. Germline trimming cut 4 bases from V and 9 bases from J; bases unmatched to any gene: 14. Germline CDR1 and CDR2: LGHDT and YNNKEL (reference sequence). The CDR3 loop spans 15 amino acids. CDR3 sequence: CASSRGSGAPWAQYF. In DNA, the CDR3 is TGTGCCAGCAGCCGGGGCAGCGGGGCCCCATGGGCCCAGTACTTC.

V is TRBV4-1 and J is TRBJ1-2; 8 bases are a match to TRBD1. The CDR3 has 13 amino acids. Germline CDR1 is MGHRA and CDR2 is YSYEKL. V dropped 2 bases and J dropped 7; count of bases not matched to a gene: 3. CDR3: CASSQRTGFGYTF. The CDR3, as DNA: TGCGCCAGCAGCCAACGGACAGGGTTTGGCTACACCTTC.